This T cell receptor (beta chain) appears in the sequencing data of a study of T-cell reconstitution after alpha-beta-depleted transplantation in children. V was cut by 3 bases and J by 4 bases, with 10 bases left in between. This CDR3 comprises 14 residues. Using unique molecular identifiers, the investigators prepared the TCRbeta library. TCRdb re-analysed the PCR reads in MiXCR, keeping a single row per CDR3 protein. The sample lists roughly 610,000 distinct CDR3 sequences, about 10% seen once, with around 4% in the top ten. This clonotype was detected only a few times. The source of this sequence is a human donor who donated a stem cell graft to a child with acute myeloid leukemia. V is TRBV12-3 or TRBV12-4 and J is TRBJ2-1, with D perhaps TRBD1 or TRBD2 (5 bases each). The starting material was PBMCs from the stem cell graft donor, obtained from the stem cell graft. CDR3 bases: TGTGCCAGCAGTTTGCTGGGGGTTTACAATGAGCAGTTCTTC. It encodes CASSLLGVYNEQFF.